The sequence of this T cell receptor beta chain was determined in a study of CD8+CD57+ T cells in acquired aplastic anemia. In the case of this clonotype: Because the CDR3's place on the DNA is in doubt, the DNA is left out and the CDR3 is given as listed by TCRdb.

Flow cytometry had shown expanded CD8+CD57+ cells in the patients chosen for sequencing. Genomic DNA templated the TCR beta VDJ and CDR3 profiling. TCRdb analysed the reads with MiXCR anew, one entry per CDR3 protein. The sample records roughly 500,000 distinct CDR3 sequences, over 25% being singletons. Germline-derived CDR1 and CDR2 are MNHEY and SMNVEV (reference sequence). 17 amino acids form the CDR3, both terminal residues included. The receptor was isolated from a human donor with aplastic anemia. V and J are TRBV27 and TRBJ2-7; the table names TRBD2, a call not compared with the DNA. The sample consisted of sorted CD4+, CD8+, or CD8+CD57+ T cells (not recorded which) from PBMCs. This CDR3 is CASSSSPYSGIIYEQYF.